Listed below are T cell receptor beta chains from one sample, sequenced in a study of shared clonotypes between healthy human individuals. Measured with immunoSEQ multiplex PCR; TCRdb has only the in-frame clones, and not every one. This table has 2 million to 3 million clones, 80% to 95% appearing once. Material: naive CD4+ T cells from PBMCs. The receptor set was obtained from a man younger than 30 in good health. Some clones in this sample may be carry-over from other donors' samples. Both conserved end residues are part of each CDR3. The D gene is left open where the match is weak. Size is omitted from some rows. Given values are once, few, many or a class for expanded clones.

CDR3nt: TGTGCCAGTAGCCGTGGGTATAGCAATCAGCCCCAGCATTTT
CDR3aa: CASSRGYSNQPQHF
d_gene: -
j_gene: TRBJ1-5
v_gene: TRBV19
abundance: -

CDR3nt: TGTGCCAGTACCCCCGGGACAGGGAGATATGGCTACACCTTC
CDR3aa: CASTPGTGRYGYTF
d_gene: TRBD1
j_gene: TRBJ1-2
v_gene: TRBV6-5
abundance: -

CDR3nt: TGTGCCAGCAGCTTACAAGGGACAGGGATATACGAGCAGTACTTC
CDR3aa: CASSLQGTGIYEQYF
d_gene: TRBD1
j_gene: TRBJ2-7
v_gene: TRBV11-1
abundance: -

CDR3nt: TGTGCCAGCAGCCTAGGGACTAGCGGCACAGATACGCAGTATTTT
CDR3aa: CASSLGTSGTDTQYF
d_gene: TRBD2
j_gene: TRBJ2-3
v_gene: TRBV7-3
abundance: -

CDR3nt: TGTGCCAGCAGCACGGGACGGGGCTATGGCTACACCTTC
CDR3aa: CASSTGRGYGYTF
d_gene: -
j_gene: TRBJ1-2
v_gene: TRBV5-6
abundance: -

CDR3nt: TGTGCCAGCAGTCTTCTGGCAGGGCGGCAAGAGACCCAGTACTTC
CDR3aa: CASSLLAGRQETQYF
d_gene: -
j_gene: TRBJ2-5
v_gene: TRBV7-7
abundance: once

CDR3nt: TGTGCCAGCAGCCAACCTGGGACAGGGGACGCAGATACGCAGTATTTT
CDR3aa: CASSQPGTGDADTQYF
d_gene: TRBD1
j_gene: TRBJ2-3
v_gene: TRBV14
abundance: -

CDR3nt: TGTGCCAGCAGCTTAGATTCCCGGAGGGCTAGCGGGAGCGGCGAGACCCAGTACTTC
CDR3aa: CASSLDSRRASGSGETQYF
d_gene: TRBD2
j_gene: TRBJ2-5
v_gene: TRBV7-2
abundance: -

CDR3nt: TGTGCCAGCTCACCCGGCGGACCTGGGGCCAACGTCCTGACTTTC
CDR3aa: CASSPGGPGANVLTF
d_gene: -
j_gene: TRBJ2-6
v_gene: TRBV18
abundance: -

CDR3nt: TGCGCCAGCAGCCGGGAAGGGGCGGTGCAGCCCCAGCATTTT
CDR3aa: CASSREGAVQPQHF
d_gene: -
j_gene: TRBJ1-5
v_gene: TRBV4-1
abundance: -

CDR3nt: TGTGCCAGCTCACCAAGTGGGCAGGGGCCCCCCTACGAGCAGTACTTC
CDR3aa: CASSPSGQGPPYEQYF
d_gene: -
j_gene: TRBJ2-7
v_gene: TRBV18
abundance: -

CDR3nt: TGTGCCAGCAGCGTAGTTAAGGGCTCAGAAGCTTTCTTT
CDR3aa: CASSVVKGSEAFF
d_gene: -
j_gene: TRBJ1-1
v_gene: TRBV9
abundance: -

CDR3nt: TGTGCCAGCAGCCCTCGGAACAGGGGGCGCGGCTATGGCTACACCTTC
CDR3aa: CASSPRNRGRGYGYTF
d_gene: TRBD1
j_gene: TRBJ1-2
v_gene: TRBV28
abundance: -

CDR3nt: TGTGCCACCAGCAGGGGGTCGCTAGCCTACGAGCAGTACTTC
CDR3aa: CATSRGSLAYEQYF
d_gene: -
j_gene: TRBJ2-7
v_gene: TRBV15
abundance: -

CDR3nt: TGCGCCAGCAGCTGGGACGGCATGAACACTGAAGCTTTCTTT
CDR3aa: CASSWDGMNTEAFF
d_gene: -
j_gene: TRBJ1-1
v_gene: TRBV5-1
abundance: -

CDR3nt: TGTGCCAGCTATTCCCCATTTGCCCAAGAGACCCAGTACTTC
CDR3aa: CASYSPFAQETQYF
d_gene: -
j_gene: TRBJ2-5
v_gene: TRBV6-1
abundance: -

CDR3nt: TGTGCCAGCAGACCAGGGGGCAGCAATCAGCCCCAGCATTTT
CDR3aa: CASRPGGSNQPQHF
d_gene: TRBD1
j_gene: TRBJ1-5
v_gene: TRBV6-5
abundance: -

CDR3nt: TGTGCCAGCAGCTTCAGGGAAGTCGGCACTGAAGCTTTCTTT
CDR3aa: CASSFREVGTEAFF
d_gene: -
j_gene: TRBJ1-1
v_gene: TRBV28
abundance: few

CDR3nt: TGTGCCTGGAGGCCCGGGCCCCTAACCTACGAGCAGTACTTC
CDR3aa: CAWRPGPLTYEQYF
d_gene: -
j_gene: TRBJ2-7
v_gene: TRBV30
abundance: once

CDR3nt: TGTGCCAGCAGCCCCCGACAGGGGGCGGACACCGGGGAGCTGTTTTTT
CDR3aa: CASSPRQGADTGELFF
d_gene: TRBD1
j_gene: TRBJ2-2
v_gene: TRBV11-3
abundance: -

CDR3nt: TGTGCTAGTGGTTTGGCGGTCAGGGGGGTCCACAATGAGCAGTTCTTC
CDR3aa: CASGLAVRGVHNEQFF
d_gene: -
j_gene: TRBJ2-1
v_gene: TRBV12-5
abundance: -

CDR3nt: TGTGCCAGCAGCTTAAGGGGGACGGAGGGGCCGAGCTCCTACAATGAGCAGTTCTTC
CDR3aa: CASSLRGTEGPSSYNEQFF
d_gene: -
j_gene: TRBJ2-1
v_gene: TRBV7-9
abundance: once

CDR3nt: TGTGCCAGCAGACCGGGACATACGAACACTGAAGCTTTCTTT
CDR3aa: CASRPGHTNTEAFF
d_gene: -
j_gene: TRBJ1-1
v_gene: TRBV6-4
abundance: -

CDR3nt: TGTGCCTGGAGTCTCAGGGTTAGCAATCAGCCCCAGCATTTT
CDR3aa: CAWSLRVSNQPQHF
d_gene: -
j_gene: TRBJ1-5
v_gene: TRBV30
abundance: -

CDR3nt: TGTGCCAGCTCACCTCGGGGGGGATTCGAGCAGTACTTC
CDR3aa: CASSPRGGFEQYF
d_gene: TRBD2
j_gene: TRBJ2-7
v_gene: TRBV18
abundance: -

CDR3nt: TGCGCCAGCAGCCCGCCAATGAACACTGAAGCTTTCTTT
CDR3aa: CASSPPMNTEAFF
d_gene: -
j_gene: TRBJ1-1
v_gene: TRBV5-1
abundance: -

CDR3nt: TGTGCCAGCAGTGAGGTAGGGGAGAACACTGAAGCTTTCTTT
CDR3aa: CASSEVGENTEAFF
d_gene: -
j_gene: TRBJ1-1
v_gene: TRBV25-1
abundance: few

CDR3nt: TGTGCCAGCAGTGAAGAGATCGATACCCAGTACTTC
CDR3aa: CASSEEIDTQYF
d_gene: -
j_gene: TRBJ2-5
v_gene: TRBV2
abundance: -

CDR3nt: TGCGCCAGCAGCCGATTCGTCACTAAGAAGAACACTGAAGCTTTCTTT
CDR3aa: CASSRFVTKKNTEAFF
d_gene: -
j_gene: TRBJ1-1
v_gene: TRBV4-1
abundance: few

CDR3nt: TGTGCCTGGAGTGGATATAGCGGGCGCGGCTACGAGCAGTACTTC
CDR3aa: CAWSGYSGRGYEQYF
d_gene: TRBD2
j_gene: TRBJ2-7
v_gene: TRBV30
abundance: -

CDR3nt: TGTGCCAGCAGGGGGACAGGGGCGGAAAAACTGTTTTTT
CDR3aa: CASRGTGAEKLFF
d_gene: TRBD1
j_gene: TRBJ1-4
v_gene: TRBV2
abundance: -

CDR3nt: TGTGCCAGCAGTAAAAGGCCGGGACAGGGGGCTGAAGCTTTCTTT
CDR3aa: CASSKRPGQGAEAFF
d_gene: TRBD1
j_gene: TRBJ1-1
v_gene: TRBV27
abundance: -

CDR3nt: TGTGCCAGCAGCACGCCCGGGCTAGGGGAAGCTTTCTTT
CDR3aa: CASSTPGLGEAFF
d_gene: -
j_gene: TRBJ1-1
v_gene: TRBV5-6
abundance: few

CDR3nt: TGTGCCAGTAGTCTGCACGGACAGGGCGGGAGCACTGAAGCTTTCTTT
CDR3aa: CASSLHGQGGSTEAFF
d_gene: TRBD1
j_gene: TRBJ1-1
v_gene: TRBV19
abundance: -

CDR3nt: TGTGCCAGCAGTTTAGGGGTAGTAGCGGCCCGCACAGATACGCAGTATTTT
CDR3aa: CASSLGVVAARTDTQYF
d_gene: -
j_gene: TRBJ2-3
v_gene: TRBV27
abundance: -

CDR3nt: TGTGCCAGTACCAGCTATCCGGGACTAGCGGGAGAAGAGACCCAGTACTTC
CDR3aa: CASTSYPGLAGEETQYF
d_gene: TRBD2
j_gene: TRBJ2-5
v_gene: TRBV19
abundance: -

CDR3nt: TGTGCCAGCCGGCGAGGTAAGACTGGAAACACCATATATTTT
CDR3aa: CASRRGKTGNTIYF
d_gene: -
j_gene: TRBJ1-3
v_gene: TRBV7-3
abundance: once

CDR3nt: TGTGCCAGCAGTGAAGTGCCGCAGGGCCTCTCTGGAAACACCATATATTTT
CDR3aa: CASSEVPQGLSGNTIYF
d_gene: -
j_gene: TRBJ1-3
v_gene: TRBV6-1
abundance: -

CDR3nt: TGTGCCAGCAGCTTGTCCGGGGGGATAGGGAACTATGGCTACACCTTC
CDR3aa: CASSLSGGIGNYGYTF
d_gene: -
j_gene: TRBJ1-2
v_gene: TRBV5-4
abundance: -

CDR3nt: TGCGCCAGCAGCTTGGACGCCACCGGGGAGCTGTTTTTT
CDR3aa: CASSLDATGELFF
d_gene: -
j_gene: TRBJ2-2
v_gene: TRBV5-1
abundance: -

CDR3nt: TGCGCCAGCAGCCCACCGGGACCGAGGGTTGGCGGGGAGCTGTTTTTT
CDR3aa: CASSPPGPRVGGELFF
d_gene: -
j_gene: TRBJ2-2
v_gene: TRBV5-1
abundance: -